These 9 T cell receptor beta chains were all obtained from the same sample, sequenced in a study of control samples from healthy donors and cancer patients. Data came from immunoSEQ multiplex PCR; TCRdb stores just in-frame clones and leaves some out. This table has 45,000 to 65,000 clones, 88% appearing once. Sequenced material: PBMCs. Receptor source: a man between 45 and 60 years old with head and neck cancer.

The chain has TRBV24-1 and TRBJ2-1; D remains unclear. CDR1 and CDR2 (germline): KGHDR, SFDVKD. This CDR3 has 14 residues. The V gene lost 4 bases and the J gene lost 0 bases, with 6 bases spanning the gap. The CDR3 loop is CATSDRSSYNEQFF. The CDR3 DNA is TGTGCCACCAGTGACAGAAGCTCCTACAATGAGCAGTTCTTC.

The V and J genes are TRBV7-2 and TRBJ2-1; D is possibly TRBD2 (5 bases). CDR1 and CDR2 from the germline V gene are SGHTA and FQGNSA. V gave up 5 bases and J gave up 4 bases, with 18 bases separating them. This CDR3 is built from 16 residues. The CDR3 nucleotides are TGTGCCAGCAGCACAAGGACCGTCGGGGTTTACAATGAGCAGTTCTTC. This gives the protein CASSTRTVGVYNEQFF. Supplemented by reference TRBV7-2 and TRBJ2-1, the full variable domain reads GAGVSQSPSNKVTEKGKDVELRCDPISGHTALYWYRQSLGQGLEFLIYFQGNSAPDKSGLPSDRFSAERTGGSVSTLTIQRTQQEDSAVYLCASSTRTVGVYNEQFFGPGTRLTVL.

This clone occurred a few times. The chain is built from TRBV10-1 and TRBJ2-7; the D gene is possibly TRBD2 (5 bases). Trimming cost V 5 bases and J 2 bases, with 10 bases left between them. This CDR3 region has 13 residues. Germline CDR1 WNHNN, CDR2 SYGVQD (reference sequence). This chain's CDR3 is CASSPGKTYEQYF. The CDR3 DNA reads TGCGCCAGCAGTCCCGGGAAGACCTACGAGCAGTACTTC.

This clone was seen just once. V is TRBV4-2 and J is TRBJ1-1, with 7 positions matching TRBD1. The CDR3 length is 15 residues. V dropped 4 bases and J dropped 3; count of bases not matched to a gene: 8. Per the germline V gene, CDR1 is LGHNA and CDR2 is YNFKEQ. CDR3: CASSPLGQADTEAFF. The CDR3 DNA reads as TGTGCCAGCAGCCCACTTGGACAGGCGGACACTGAAGCTTTCTTT.

The V call is TRBV27, the J call TRBJ2-7; D is tentatively TRBD1 or TRBD2 (6 bases each). The CDR3 runs to 14 residues. Germline assignment: CDR1 MNHEY and CDR2 SMNVEV (reference sequence). With 3 bases removed from V and 3 bases from J, the gap between germline ends came to 12 bases. This CDR3 reads CASSFGGPSYEQYF. DNA for the CDR3: TGTGCCAGCAGTTTTGGGGGGCCTAGCTACGAGCAGTACTTC.

The chain employs TRBV2 and TRBJ1-6; 7 nucleotides agree with TRBD1. The CDR3 covers 15 residues. Germline values: CDR1 SNHLY, CDR2 FYNNEI. V lost 6 bases and J lost 7; bases outside the gene matches: 9. The CDR3 bases are TGTGCCAGCAGACTACAGGGGTTGATAAATTCACCCCTCCACTTT. Protein sequence: CASRLQGLINSPLHF.

The chain has TRBV4-3 and TRBJ2-7; tentative D call: TRBD2 (6 bases). The germline V and J ends were trimmed by 1 base and 7 bases, with 14 bases remaining between them. The CDR3 extends over 14 amino acids. Germline values: CDR1 LGHNA, CDR2 YSLEER. DNA of the CDR3: TGCGCCAGCAGCCAAGCCCTGGGGCGGGGAGAGCAGTACTTC. Translated, it gives CASSQALGRGEQYF.

The V call is TRBV4-1, the J call TRBJ2-3; 9 bases align to TRBD2. Germline V gives CDR1 MGHRA, CDR2 YSYEKL. V lost 2 bases, J lost 5 bases, and 11 bases stayed unmatched. The CDR3 sequence is 17 residues long. Written as DNA, the CDR3 is TGCGCCAGCAGCCAAAGCGGGGGCGGGGGGGCCCAAGATACGCAGTATTTT. Its protein product is CASSQSGGGGAQDTQYF.

This chain uses TRBV6-6 with TRBJ2-1; D unclear. The V end was cut by 6 bases, the J end by 6 bases, with 9 bases between. The CDR3 extends over 12 amino acids. Germline CDR1 reads MNHNY; CDR2 reads SVGAGI (reference sequence). CDR3 residues: CASSDQLNEQFF. CDR3 DNA sequence: TGTGCCAGCAGCGACCAACTCAATGAGCAGTTCTTC.